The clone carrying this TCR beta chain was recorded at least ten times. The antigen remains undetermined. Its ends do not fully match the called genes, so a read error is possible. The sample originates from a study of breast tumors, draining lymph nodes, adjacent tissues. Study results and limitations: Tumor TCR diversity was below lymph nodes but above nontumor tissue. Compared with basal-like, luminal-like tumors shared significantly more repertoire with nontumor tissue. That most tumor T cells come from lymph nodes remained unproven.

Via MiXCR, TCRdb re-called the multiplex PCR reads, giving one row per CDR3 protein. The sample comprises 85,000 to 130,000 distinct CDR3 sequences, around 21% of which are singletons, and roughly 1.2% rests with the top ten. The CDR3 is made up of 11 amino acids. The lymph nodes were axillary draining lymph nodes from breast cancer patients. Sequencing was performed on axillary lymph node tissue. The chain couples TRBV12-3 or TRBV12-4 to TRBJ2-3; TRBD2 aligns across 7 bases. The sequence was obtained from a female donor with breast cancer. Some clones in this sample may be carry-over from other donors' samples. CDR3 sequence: CASSLTGLLFF. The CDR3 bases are TGTGCCAGCAGTCTAACGGGACTACTATTTTTT.